The clone carrying this T cell receptor beta chain was seen more than once but under ten times. Template switching, a step in the protocol, added a universal primer site, and cDNA carried unique molecular identifiers. Via MiXCR, TCRdb re-called the 5' RACE reads, giving one row per CDR3 protein. The table lists 600,000 to 800,000 distinct CDR3 sequences, around 20% of them singletons, with roughly 4% in the top ten. Only healthy Caucasians were included as donors. These data originate in a study of identical twins. The germline V gene encodes CDR1 SGHTA and CDR2 FQGNSA. Between the trimmed V and J ends, which lost 1 base and 9 bases, there was a span of 10 bases. The CDR3 has 13 residues. These data also formed part of another study, on T cells expressing NK-cell markers. That work contributes: The sequencing cohort of eight donors included seven HCMV-seropositive individuals and one seronegative individual.

The TCR sequence derives from a woman aged 18-29 years in good health. The sample comprised PBMCs. The V gene is TRBV7-2, the J gene TRBJ2-1; D remains unclear. This CDR3 reads CASSLGIKGEQFF. As DNA, the CDR3 is TGTGCCAGCAGCTTAGGCATAAAGGGTGAGCAGTTCTTC.